These 21 T cell receptor beta chains were all obtained from the same sample, sequenced in a study of molecular identifiers for immune sequencing clone quantification. Each CDR3 protein gets one entry after TCRdb re-called the PCR reads with MiXCR. The profile covers about 640,000 distinct CDR3 sequences, with 20% appearing a single time and roughly 0.85% taken by the ten largest. The sample consisted of naive CD8+ T cells from blood, with Jurkat cell RNA spiked in. The subset here: FACS-sorted CD8+CD4-CCR7+CD45RA+ naive T cells. Receptors originate from a human donor in good health. Some libraries in this study had Jurkat cell RNA spiked in.

The CDR3 coding sequence is TGTGCCAGTAGCCTACATAAAACTTTCACCGGAAACACCATATATTTT. This sequence encodes CASSLHKTFTGNTIYF. V is TRBV19 and J is TRBJ1-3; no reliable D call. Germline values: CDR1 LNHDA, CDR2 SQIVND (reference sequence). V was cut by 6 bases and J by 4 bases, with 19 bases left in between. CDR3 size: 16 residues.

This chain links TRBV9 with TRBJ2-1, with TRBD2 matching over 9 bases. The CDR3 length is 14 residues. The trim removed 6 bases at V and 7 bases at J, leaving 8 bases unmatched. Germline CDR1 and CDR2: SGDLS and YYNGEE. CDR3 nucleotides: TGTGCCAGCACCTATAGCGGGAGTGGTAATGAGCAGTTCTTC. Its protein product is CASTYSGSGNEQFF.

A word on this clonotype: The CDR3 ends on some other residue instead of the conserved phenylalanine or tryptophan, so this is likely a read error. The V call is TRBV12-3 or TRBV12-4, the J call TRBJ2-7; possibly TRBD2 for D (6 bases). The V and J ends lost 5 bases and 3 bases respectively, with 17 bases between them. The CDR3 contains 15 residues. The CDR3 region is CASSQDGGSGYEQYL. The CDR3 DNA reads as TGTGCCAGCAGTCAAGACGGGGGAAGCGGCTACGAGCAGTACCTC.

This clonotype was recorded many times. V gene TRBV29-1 combines with J gene TRBJ2-3; D gene uncertain. The CDR3 spans 10 residues. Germline-derived CDR1 and CDR2 are SQVTM and ANQGSEA. The V end was cut by 7 bases, the J end by 6 bases, with 8 bases between. The CDR3 DNA sequence: TGCAGCGGACAAGGTGATACGCAGTATTTT. This codes for CSGQGDTQYF.

This clonotype occurred many times. The V gene is TRBV11-2, the J gene TRBJ2-1, with 10 bases that match TRBD2. Trimming removed 0 bases from V and 4 bases from J; junction bases left unmatched: 3. The CDR3 has 16 residues. Looked up from germline, CDR1 is SGHAT and CDR2 is FQNNGV. For the CDR3, the DNA is TGTGCCAGCAGCTTAGATGTACTAGCGGGGTACAATGAGCAGTTCTTC. This translates into CASSLDVLAGYNEQFF. Full variable domain (outside the CDR3, taken from reference TRBV11-2 and TRBJ2-1): EAGVAQSPRYKIIEKRQSVAFWCNPISGHATLYWYQQILGQGPKLLIQFQNNGVVDDSQLPKDRFSAERLKGVDSTLKIQPAKLEDSAVYLCASSLDVLAGYNEQFFGPGTRLTVL.

This clonotype appeared a few times. The CDR3 loop is CASSDVSGEYQPQHF. As DNA, the CDR3 is TGCGCCAGCAGCGATGTCTCGGGAGAGTATCAGCCCCAGCATTTT. This chain joins TRBV4-1 and TRBJ1-5; D gene unclear. The V and J ends lost 5 bases and 5 bases respectively, with 16 bases between them. Per the germline V gene, CDR1 is MGHRA and CDR2 is YSYEKL. The CDR3 is 15 residues long.

This chain uses TRBV20-1 with TRBJ1-2; 10 nucleotides align to TRBD1. The length of the CDR3 is 13 residues. Germline CDR1 and CDR2: DFQATT and SNEGSKA (reference sequence). Unmatched junction bases numbered 2, after V lost 5 bases and J lost 2 bases. The DNA for the CDR3 is TGCAGTGCTCTGGGACAGGGGAACTATGGCTACACCTTC. Its translation is CSALGQGNYGYTF.

The table lists this clonotype with a few counts. A much larger clone lies a single base off, so this may be a read error. This chain joins TRBV20-1 and TRBJ2-7, with TRBD1 matching 9 bases. CDR3 length: 14 amino acids. Germline CDR1 reads DFQATT; CDR2 reads SNEGSKA (reference sequence). The CDR3 spells CSTRAGTGTYEQYF. The CDR3 DNA reads as TGCAGTACTAGAGCCGGGACAGGGACCTACGAGCAGTACTTC.

This clonotype was recorded many times. CDR3 bases: TGTGCCAGCAGTCCCCGGACAGCAATGCCCACAGATACGCAGTATTTT. Its translation: CASSPRTAMPTDTQYF. This chain links TRBV12-3 or TRBV12-4 with TRBJ2-3; D perhaps matches TRBD1 (6 bases). The CDR3 consists of 16 residues. Trimming removed 5 bases at V and 2 bases at J, with 17 bases between.

Many counts were recorded for this clonotype. The CDR3 DNA reads TGCAGCGTCCTAGCGGGAGATGCCTACGAGCAGTACTTC. Translation gives CSVLAGDAYEQYF. The chain uses TRBV29-1 and TRBJ2-7, with TRBD2 matching 10 bases. The CDR3 covers 13 residues. Germline V lookup: CDR1 SQVTM, CDR2 ANQGSEA. J lost 2 bases, V lost 6 bases, and 4 bases had no gene match.

This clonotype was detected only a few times. The V gene is TRBV4-3, the J gene TRBJ2-7, with D possibly being TRBD2 (6 bases). The CDR3 covers 17 residues. V was clipped by 0 bases and J by 0 bases, with 15 bases between them. The V gene's germline CDR1 is LGHNA and CDR2 YSLEER. The CDR3 bases are TGCGCCAGCAGCCAAGAGGTATTGGAGGGACTCTCCTACGAGCAGTACTTC. It specifies CASSQEVLEGLSYEQYF.

This clonotype appeared many times. This chain uses TRBV20-1 with TRBJ2-7; 8 bases fit TRBD1. With 6 bases clipped from V and 1 base from J, the junction kept 8 bases outside the gene matches. The CDR3 consists of 14 residues. Germline V gives CDR1 DFQATT, CDR2 SNEGSKA (reference sequence). The CDR3 DNA sequence: TGCAGTGCGACGGACAGGGTATCTTCCTACGAGCAGTACTTC. Translated, it gives CSATDRVSSYEQYF.

The chain recombines TRBV5-1 with TRBJ2-1, with 9 bases aligning to TRBD1. This CDR3 has 16 residues. V dropped 2 bases and J dropped 2; count of bases not matched to a gene: 5. Germline V gives CDR1 SGHRS, CDR2 YFSETQ. The CDR3 loop reads CASSFTGQGPYNEQFF. CDR3 in DNA: TGCGCCAGCAGCTTCACAGGACAGGGGCCCTACAATGAGCAGTTCTTC.

The table lists this clonotype with many counts. The rearrangement links TRBV3-1 to TRBJ2-3, with 12 bases aligning to TRBD2. From germline, CDR1 is LGHDT and CDR2 YNNKEL (reference sequence). This CDR3 spans 15 amino acids. V gave up 4 bases and J gave up 5 bases; unmatched junction bases: 4. The CDR3 nucleotides are TGTGCCAGCAGCCGACTAGCGGGAGAAGGAGATACGCAGTATTTT. This encodes CASSRLAGEGDTQYF.

This rearrangement joins TRBV5-1 to TRBJ1-2; 8 bases line up with TRBD1. The CDR3 is 18 residues long. Per germline, CDR1 SGHRS and CDR2 YFSETQ. With V trimmed by 4 bases and J by 4 bases, 18 bases remained unmatched. The CDR3 nucleotides are TGCGCCAGCAGCGTGGACAGGGCCTCCGTCGCGTTTAGCTATGGCTACACCTTC. Amino acid sequence: CASSVDRASVAFSYGYTF. Full variable domain (rest looked up from reference TRBV5-1 and TRBJ1-2): KAGVTQTPRYLIKTRGQQVTLSCSPISGHRSVSWYQQTPGQGLQFLFEYFSETQRNKGNFPGRFSGRQFSNSRSEMNVSTLELGDSALYLCASSVDRASVAFSYGYTFGSGTRLTVV.

Many counts were recorded for this clonotype. The chain couples TRBV4-1 to TRBJ1-2; no firm D call. Germline V gene lookup returns CDR1 MGHRA and CDR2 YSYEKL. This CDR3 region has 15 residues. V lost 3 bases and J lost 7, with 18 bases in between. CDR3 residues: CASSHADVDGRGYTF. As DNA, the CDR3 is TGCGCCAGCAGCCATGCCGATGTCGACGGGCGTGGCTACACCTTC.

The sample holds many counts of this clonotype. This chain links TRBV19 with TRBJ2-2; TRBD2 might be the D (6 bases). Germline loops: CDR1 LNHDA, CDR2 SQIVND (reference sequence). V dropped 0 bases and J dropped 1 base, with 12 bases sitting between them. The CDR3 length is 17 residues. This CDR3 is CASSIDREWVNTGELFF. For the CDR3, the DNA is TGTGCCAGTAGTATAGATCGGGAGTGGGTGAACACCGGGGAGCTGTTTTTT.

This clonotype has a single count. Possible read error: a much larger clone is one base away. The chain links TRBV6-2 or TRBV6-3 to TRBJ2-7, with D tentatively TRBD1 (6 bases). CDR1 and CDR2 (germline): MNHEY, SVGEGT. The CDR3 totals 13 residues. CDR3 loop: CASSNRERYEQHF. The CDR3, as DNA: TGTGCCAGCAGTAACAGGGAGCGTTACGAGCAGCACTTC.

The table lists this clonotype with a few counts. This CDR3 is missing its conserved last phenylalanine or tryptophan, likely due to a read error. This sequence joins TRBV7-9 and TRBJ2-7, with 11 positions matching TRBD1. The CDR3 contains 16 residues. Germline V CDR1 and CDR2: SEHNR, FQNEAQ (reference sequence). V dropped 5 bases and J dropped 2; count of bases not matched to a gene: 8. The CDR3 coding sequence is TGTGCCAGCAGCGAGGGACAGGGGGTAATCCCCTACGAGCAGTACTTA. It yields the protein CASSEGQGVIPYEQYL.

This clonotype occurred a few times. This sequence joins TRBV19 and TRBJ2-1; no clear D. The CDR3 has 12 amino acids. Germline values: CDR1 LNHDA, CDR2 SQIVND (reference sequence). V lost 3 bases to trimming and J lost 6 bases, with 6 bases between them. Here the CDR3 DNA reads TGTGCCAGTAGTATCGGATTCAATGAGCAGTTCTTC. Translating gives CASSIGFNEQFF.

Ten or more counts support this clonotype. The rearrangement uses TRBV7-9 and TRBJ2-5; D is possibly TRBD1 or TRBD2 (6 bases each). The CDR3 is 14 residues long. V dropped 1 base and J dropped 4 bases, with 10 bases sitting between them. Germline lookup yields CDR1 SEHNR and CDR2 FQNEAQ (reference sequence). The CDR3 loop reads CASSLVSGAETQYF. Here the CDR3 DNA reads TGTGCCAGCAGCTTAGTTTCGGGGGCAGAGACCCAGTACTTC.